A single sample gave rise to the 3 T cell receptor beta chains below, sequenced in a study of siplizumab effects on memory and regulatory T cells. Clones were sequenced by immunoSEQ multiplex PCR, and TCRdb holds only the in-frame ones, with some missing. The sample consists of 100,000 to 110,000 clones, about 91% of them appearing once. The sequenced material came from CD4+ T cells sorted from blood. The receptors derive from a human donor in good health.

The chain links TRBV13 to TRBJ1-1; a possible D gene is TRBD1 (5 bases). This CDR3 region has 17 residues. Per germline, CDR1 PRHDT and CDR2 FYEKMQ (reference sequence). With 6 bases removed from V and 0 bases from J, the gap between germline ends came to 20 bases. CDR3 nucleotides: TGTGCCAGCAGACAGATGCAGGGCAACATCATGAACACTGAAGCTTTCTTT. Translated, it gives CASRQMQGNIMNTEAFF.

This chain uses TRBV5-1 with TRBJ2-1, with a weak D call TRBD2 (5 bases). The CDR3 extends over 13 amino acids. The V gene lost 6 bases and the J gene lost 2 bases, with 9 bases spanning the gap. From germline, CDR1 is SGHRS and CDR2 YFSETQ. The CDR3 coding sequence is TGCGCCAGCATGGGAGTGACCTACAATGAGCAGTTCTTC. This sequence encodes CASMGVTYNEQFF.

The chain carries TRBV6-1 and TRBJ1-5; D not resolved. The CDR3 contains 14 residues. The germline V gene has CDR1 MNHNS and CDR2 SASEGT. V was shortened by 8 bases and J by 0 bases, with 11 bases between the two germline ends. The CDR3 nucleotides read TGTGCCAGCGAGTACCCGAGTAGCAATCAGCCCCAGCATTTT. Translated, it gives CASEYPSSNQPQHF.